The sequence of this TCR beta chain was determined in a study of monozygotic twins with inflammatory bowel disease. Note on this clonotype: Its target is unknown.

TCRdb re-called the 5' RACE reads and catalogs CDR3 proteins one per entry, DNA excluded. Here the sample table reports nearly 450,000 distinct CDR3 sequences. Germline V gives CDR1 SGHRS, CDR2 YFSETQ. This CDR3 contains 14 residues. Broader study findings: Among IBD patients, TCRbeta diversity (inverse Simpson) was lower than in healthy co-twins.

The origin of this receptor is a human donor with ulcerative colitis or Crohn's disease, or a healthy co-twin of an affected twin (not recorded which). The sample taken for sequencing was blood. This chain links TRBV5-1 with TRBJ1-1; TCRdb selects TRBD1, and the lack of DNA leaves this call unchecked. The CDR3 region is CASSWGQGLPEAFF.